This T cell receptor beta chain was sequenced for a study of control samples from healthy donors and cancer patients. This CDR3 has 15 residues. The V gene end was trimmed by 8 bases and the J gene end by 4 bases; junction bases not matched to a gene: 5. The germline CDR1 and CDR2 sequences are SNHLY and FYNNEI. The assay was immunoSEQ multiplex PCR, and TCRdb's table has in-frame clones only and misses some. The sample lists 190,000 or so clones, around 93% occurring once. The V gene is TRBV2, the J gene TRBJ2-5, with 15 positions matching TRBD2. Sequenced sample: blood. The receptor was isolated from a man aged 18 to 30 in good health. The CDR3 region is CASSGLAGGRETQYF. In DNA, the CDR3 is TGTGCCAGCTCCGGACTAGCGGGGGGGCGAGAGACCCAGTACTTC.